This passage covers 25 T cell receptor beta chains from one sample sequenced in a study of T cell responses to AZD1222 COVID-19 vaccine. Libraries were prepared by immunoSEQ multiplex PCR; TCRdb keeps only in-frame clonotypes and omits some of them. The repertoire holds 75,000 to 90,000 clones, with 70% to 85% as singletons. The sequencing here drew on peripheral blood, taken on day 0 of AZD1222 vaccination. Every receptor here comes from an adult in good health.

The CDR3 nucleotides read TGTGCCAGCAGCTTATTAGGAGGCGGGAGAGTAAAGCAGTTCTTC. It translates to CASSLLGGGRVKQFF. This chain uses TRBV11-2 with TRBJ2-1; 7 bases fit TRBD2. From germline, CDR1 is SGHAT and CDR2 FQNNGV. This CDR3 has 15 residues. V gave up 2 bases and J gave up 11 bases; unmatched junction bases: 12. Complete variable domain (other parts from reference TRBV11-2 and TRBJ2-1): EAGVAQSPRYKIIEKRQSVAFWCNPISGHATLYWYQQILGQGPKLLIQFQNNGVVDDSQLPKDRFSAERLKGVDSTLKIQPAKLEDSAVYLCASSLLGGGRVKQFFGPGTRLTVL.

The CDR3 nucleotides read TGTGCCGTACACCGTAGATACGGCGTCAATCAGCCCCAGCATTTT. This encodes CAVHRRYGVNQPQHF. This chain uses TRBV28 with TRBJ1-5; unclear D gene. This CDR3 comprises 15 residues. V was pared by 11 bases and J by 3 bases, with 20 bases between. Germline V CDR1 and CDR2: MDHEN, SYDVKM.

V usage is TRBV30 and J usage is TRBJ1-2; a weak D match, TRBD1 (5 bases). V gave up 0 bases and J gave up 9 bases, with 14 bases separating them. Germline loops: CDR1 GTSNPN, CDR2 SVGIG (reference sequence). The CDR3 contains 13 residues. The CDR3 loop reads CAWSVLGGHSYTF. DNA of the CDR3: TGTGCCTGGAGTGTACTGGGGGGTCATAGCTACACCTTC.

The CDR3 protein is CASSGPERERGGHYEQYF. The CDR3, as DNA: TGCGCCAGCAGCGGGCCAGAGCGGGAGAGAGGGGGGCACTACGAGCAGTACTTC. The rearrangement joins TRBV5-1 to TRBJ2-7; the match to TRBD2 covers 8 bases. After removal of 4 bases from V and 3 bases from J, the junction contained 18 bases not matched to a gene. The germline CDR1 and CDR2 sequences are SGHRS and YFSETQ. The CDR3 runs to 18 residues.

The genes are TRBV5-4 and TRBJ2-2; D may match TRBD1 or TRBD2 (5 bases each). Germline V gives CDR1 SGHNT, CDR2 YYREEE (reference sequence). The length of the CDR3 is 18 residues. Trimming pared 3 bases from V and 2 bases from J, leaving 20 bases between. The CDR3 protein is CASSYPEGLDSNTGELFF. The CDR3 coding sequence is TGTGCCAGCAGCTATCCAGAGGGGCTGGACTCTAACACCGGGGAGCTGTTTTTT.

The rearrangement uses TRBV10-3 and TRBJ2-7, with D perhaps TRBD2 (6 bases). The CDR3 sequence is 12 residues long. In germline, CDR1 is ENHRY, CDR2 SYGVKD. Trimming pared 10 bases from V and 0 bases from J, leaving 10 bases between. Written as DNA, the CDR3 is TGTGCCACCTCCGGGGGCTCCTACGAGCAGTACTTC. This sequence encodes CATSGGSYEQYF.

The rearrangement links TRBV6-6 to TRBJ2-1; 9 bases agree with TRBD2. The junction had 11 bases not matched to a gene; V was cut back by 7 bases and J by 7 bases. Germline CDR1 and CDR2: MNHNY and SVGAGI (reference sequence). The CDR3 has 15 amino acids. The CDR3 region has the DNA TGTGCCAGCACTCCCAGGGCGGGAGGGCGGAATGAGCAGTTCTTC. This encodes CASTPRAGGRNEQFF.

This clone was detected only a few times. The chain couples TRBV2 to TRBJ2-1; D may be TRBD2 (7 bases). The length of the CDR3 is 12 residues. Germline V gene lookup returns CDR1 SNHLY and CDR2 FYNNEI. The V gene lost 6 bases and the J gene lost 11 bases, with 14 bases spanning the gap. CDR3 region: CASSKGGPQQFF. In DNA, the CDR3 is TGTGCCAGCAGCAAGGGGGGGCCTCAGCAGTTCTTC.

V is TRBV4-1 and J is TRBJ2-7; 12 bases align to TRBD2. J lost 5 bases, V lost 2 bases, and 4 bases had no gene match. The CDR3 extends over 15 amino acids. Germline CDR1 is MGHRA and CDR2 is YSYEKL. CDR3 protein: CASSQMTSGRHEQYF. In DNA, the CDR3 is TGCGCCAGCAGCCAAATGACTAGCGGGAGACACGAGCAGTACTTC.

The chain uses TRBV9 and TRBJ2-3, with TRBD2 identical over 10 bases. The CDR3 runs to 18 residues. Germline-derived CDR1 and CDR2 are SGDLS and YYNGEE. J was trimmed by 1 base and V by 0 bases; bases with no gene match: 8. CDR3 amino acids: CASSVGSSGSLGTDTQYF. The CDR3 DNA sequence: TGTGCCAGCAGCGTAGGATCTAGCGGGAGTCTTGGCACAGATACGCAGTATTTT.

V is TRBV7-9 and J is TRBJ2-1; no clear D gene. Between the trimmed V and J ends, which lost 1 base and 6 bases, there was a span of 10 bases. The germline V gene encodes CDR1 SEHNR and CDR2 FQNEAQ (reference sequence). The CDR3 runs 14 residues. The CDR3 is CASSLEIRPNEQFF. In DNA, the CDR3 is TGTGCCAGCAGCTTAGAAATAAGACCCAATGAGCAGTTCTTC.

J is TRBJ1-2 and V is TRBV27; TRBD1 is a possible D gene (6 bases). The germline V gene has CDR1 MNHEY and CDR2 SMNVEV (reference sequence). Trimming left V 3 bases short and J 4 bases short, with 15 bases between. This CDR3 comprises 15 residues. CDR3 residues: CASSFGGPPFYGYTF. The CDR3 bases are TGTGCCAGCAGTTTTGGGGGGCCGCCCTTCTATGGCTACACCTTC.

A note on this clone: Other nucleotide sequences from this sample produce the same CDR3. The chain links TRBV6-1 to TRBJ1-5; 7 nucleotides align to TRBD1. Germline V gives CDR1 MNHNS, CDR2 SASEGT. V was pared by 2 bases and J by 2 bases, with 0 bases of the junction left unmatched. This CDR3 region has 14 residues. The CDR3 spells CASSEQGGNQPQHF. DNA of the CDR3: TGTGCCAGCAGTGAACAGGGGGGCAATCAGCCCCAGCATTTT.

The rearrangement links TRBV3-1 (or the pseudogene TRBV3-2) to TRBJ1-1; D is unclear. The germline gives CDR1 LGHDT, CDR2 YNNKEL (reference sequence). The V end lost 2 bases, the J end lost 11 bases, and 9 bases lay between the germline ends. This CDR3 contains 11 residues. DNA for the CDR3: TGTGCCAGCAGCCAAACCGGGGAGGCTTTCTTT. Its protein is CASSQTGEAFF.

This chain joins TRBV5-6 and TRBJ1-3, with D uncertain. CDR3 length equals 15 residues. Germline CDR1 is SGHDT and CDR2 is YYEEEE. The V end was cut by 3 bases, the J end by 4 bases, with 14 bases between. CDR3: CASSYIVGAGNTIYF. Written as DNA, the CDR3 is TGTGCCAGCAGCTACATCGTGGGAGCCGGAAACACCATATATTTT.

The V and J genes are TRBV29-1 and TRBJ2-1; the D call may be TRBD1 or TRBD2 (5 bases each). The length of the CDR3 is 17 residues. The ends were cut back, 8 bases at V and 0 bases at J, with 23 bases in the middle. The V gene's germline CDR1 is SQVTM and CDR2 ANQGSEA. For the CDR3, the DNA is TGCAGCCCATTACTTTCCGGGACCCTCCGCTCCTACAATGAGCAGTTCTTC. Translated: CSPLLSGTLRSYNEQFF.

The genes are TRBV2 and TRBJ2-2; 10 bases are shared with TRBD2. Trimming took 5 bases from V and 5 from J; bases not matched to a gene: 8. Looked up from germline, CDR1 is SNHLY and CDR2 is FYNNEI. This CDR3 comprises 16 residues. The chain's CDR3 is CASSRLAGVDTGELFF. The CDR3, as DNA: TGTGCCAGCAGTAGGCTAGCGGGAGTGGATACCGGGGAGCTGTTTTTT.

V is TRBV9 and J is TRBJ2-1; TRBD2 is a possible D gene (5 bases). Germline CDR1 and CDR2: SGDLS and YYNGEE. V lost 0 bases, J lost 3 bases, and 10 bases lay in between. The CDR3 sequence is 15 residues long. The CDR3 is CASSVGRNDYNEQFF. CDR3 in DNA: TGTGCCAGCAGCGTAGGGAGGAATGACTACAATGAGCAGTTCTTC.

The rearrangement uses TRBV5-5 and TRBJ1-4, with D tentatively TRBD1 (5 bases). Trimming shortened V by 1 base and J by 3 bases, and 13 bases separated the two germline ends. This CDR3 is 16 amino acids long. CDR1 SGHKS and CDR2 YYEKEE come from the germline V gene (reference sequence). The CDR3 protein is CASSLLGGAANEKLFF. The CDR3, as DNA: TGTGCCAGCAGCTTGTTAGGAGGGGCTGCTAATGAAAAACTGTTTTTT. The whole variable domain, remainder taken from reference TRBV5-5 and TRBJ1-4, is DAGVTQSPTHLIKTRGQQVTLRCSPISGHKSVSWYQQVLGQGPQFIFQYYEKEERGRGNFPDRFSARQFPNYSSELNVNALLLGDSALYLCASSLLGGAANEKLFFGSGTQLSVL.

The chain recombines TRBV3-1 (or the pseudogene TRBV3-2) with TRBJ2-7; 11 nucleotides match TRBD2. The trim removed 2 bases at V and 2 bases at J, leaving 5 bases unmatched. The V gene's germline CDR1 is LGHDT and CDR2 YNNKEL (reference sequence). The CDR3 has 16 residues. The CDR3 DNA reads TGTGCCAGCAGCCAAACTAGCGGGAGCTATCCCTACGAGCAGTACTTC. Its protein is CASSQTSGSYPYEQYF.

The chain recombines TRBV28 with TRBJ2-3, with D perhaps matching TRBD2 (6 bases). The length of the CDR3 is 18 residues. Germline V gene sequence: CDR1 MDHEN, CDR2 SYDVKM. Trimming stripped 5 bases from V and 2 bases from J, with 23 bases between. The CDR3 loop reads CASSPDEMAGPNTDTQYF. In DNA, the CDR3 is TGTGCCAGCAGTCCCGACGAGATGGCGGGACCGAACACAGATACGCAGTATTTT. The variable domain in full, with the rest retrieved from reference TRBV28 and TRBJ2-3, is DVKVTQSSRYLVKRTGEKVFLECVQDMDHENMFWYRQDPGLGLRLIYFSYDVKMKEKGDIPEGYSVSREKKERFSLILESASTNQTSMYLCASSPDEMAGPNTDTQYFGPGTRLTVL.

This clone was picked up many times. CDR3 DNA: TGTGCCAGCTCACCAGTCGGGCTTGCTATAGAGACCCAGTACTTC. The encoded protein is CASSPVGLAIETQYF. The rearrangement uses TRBV18 and TRBJ2-5, with no clear D. Germline CDR1 and CDR2: KGHSH and LQKENI. Trimming took 2 bases from V and 4 from J, leaving 14 bases between them. The CDR3 loop spans 15 amino acids.

This clone was counted between two and nine times. The CDR3 DNA reads as TGCGCCAGCAGCTTACACGAGGATACGCAGTATTTT. Its protein is CASSLHEDTQYF. J is TRBJ2-3 and V is TRBV5-1, with D unresolved. CDR3 length: 12 amino acids. V shed 2 bases and J shed 6 bases, with 7 bases lying between them. Germline V lookup: CDR1 SGHRS, CDR2 YFSETQ.

V usage is TRBV30 and J usage is TRBJ2-1; possibly TRBD1 for D (5 bases). The CDR3 is made up of 16 amino acids. Trimming took 0 bases from V and 3 from J, leaving 15 bases between them. Germline V gene sequence: CDR1 GTSNPN, CDR2 SVGIG (reference sequence). CDR3 residues: CAWSVRVRAIYNEQFF. The CDR3 bases are TGTGCCTGGAGTGTAAGGGTCAGGGCAATCTACAATGAGCAGTTCTTC.

This chain joins TRBV5-1 and TRBJ2-3; D not certain. This CDR3 has 15 residues. Per the germline V gene, CDR1 is SGHRS and CDR2 is YFSETQ. Trimming shortened V by 0 bases and J by 0 bases, and 8 bases separated the two germline ends. The CDR3 sequence: CASSLVIGSTDTQYF. In DNA form, the CDR3 reads TGCGCCAGCAGCTTGGTTATTGGTAGCACAGATACGCAGTATTTT.